Below, 5 T cell receptor beta chains from the same sample are listed, as sequenced in a study of blood T cells in healthy people across ages. PCR was performed a second time for 7 to 11 cycles using a sample-barcoded 5' primer and a J-beta primer mix. TCRdb reprocessed the 5' RACE reads with MiXCR, giving one entry per CDR3 protein. The sample lists around 1,900,000 distinct CDR3 sequences, around 40% seen once, with around 23% in the top ten. Sequences were obtained from blood. The receptors derive from a human donor in good health.

V gene TRBV6-2 or TRBV6-3 combines with J gene TRBJ1-1; the D is unclear. Germline V gene sequence: CDR1 MNHEY, CDR2 SVGEGT. V lost 8 bases to trimming and J lost 6 bases, with 13 bases between them. This CDR3 spans 12 amino acids. This CDR3 is CASVGRRAEAFF. In nucleotides, the CDR3 is TGTGCCAGCGTTGGTAGGAGGGCTGAAGCTTTCTTT.

This chain joins TRBV6-6 and TRBJ2-3; 9 bases agree with TRBD1. After removal of 10 bases from V and 2 bases from J, the junction contained 7 bases not matched to a gene. The CDR3 has 14 residues. Germline V gene sequence: CDR1 MNHNY, CDR2 SVGAGI (reference sequence). The CDR3 DNA sequence: TGTGCCACAAACGGACAGGGGTTCACAGATACGCAGTATTTT. It is translated as CATNGQGFTDTQYF.

This sequence joins TRBV12-3 or TRBV12-4 and TRBJ1-6; D is undetermined. The CDR3 has 14 residues. Trimming left V 7 bases short and J 3 bases short, with 10 bases between. As DNA, the CDR3 is TGTGCCAGCACCAAGGACGGCTATAATTCACCCCTCCACTTT. Translating gives CASTKDGYNSPLHF.

This clonotype was detected only a few times. This chain joins TRBV7-2 and TRBJ2-7; D ambiguous. Per germline, CDR1 SGHTA and CDR2 FQGNSA. Between the trimmed V and J ends, which lost 3 bases and 5 bases, there was a span of 8 bases. The length of the CDR3 is 12 residues. The CDR3 here is CASSFINDEQYF. As DNA, the CDR3 is TGTGCCAGCAGCTTTATCAACGACGAGCAGTACTTC. Based on the CDR3 plus reference TRBV7-2 and TRBJ2-7, the full variable domain is GAGVSQSPSNKVTEKGKDVELRCDPISGHTALYWYRQSLGQGLEFLIYFQGNSAPDKSGLPSDRFSAERTGGSVSTLTIQRTQQEDSAVYLCASSFINDEQYFGPGTRLTVT.

The chain uses TRBV2 and TRBJ2-4; 10 bases agree with TRBD1. The better agreement between TRBJ2-7 and the DNA end casts doubt on the J call. Germline V gene lookup returns CDR1 SNHLY and CDR2 FYNNEI. There are 15 residues in the CDR3. The CDR3 sequence is CASSELGTGADEQYF. For the CDR3, the DNA is TGTGCCAGCAGTGAGTTGGGGACAGGGGCAGACGAGCAGTACTTC.